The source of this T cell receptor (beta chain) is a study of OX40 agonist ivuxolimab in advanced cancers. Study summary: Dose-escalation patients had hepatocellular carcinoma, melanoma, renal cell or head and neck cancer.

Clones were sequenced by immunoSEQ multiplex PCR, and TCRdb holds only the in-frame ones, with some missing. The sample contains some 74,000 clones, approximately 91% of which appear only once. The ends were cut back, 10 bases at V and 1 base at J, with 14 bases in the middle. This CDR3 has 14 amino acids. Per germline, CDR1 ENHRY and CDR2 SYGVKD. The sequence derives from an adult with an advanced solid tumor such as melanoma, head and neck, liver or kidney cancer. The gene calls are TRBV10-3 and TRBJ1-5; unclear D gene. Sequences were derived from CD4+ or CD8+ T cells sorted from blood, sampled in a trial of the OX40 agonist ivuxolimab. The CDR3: CATHPGKSNQPQHF. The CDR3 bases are TGTGCCACGCATCCGGGGAAGAGCAATCAGCCCCAGCATTTT.